The clone carrying this T cell receptor beta chain was observed a few times. Its target is unknown. The library was prepared for alpha chains; this beta chain is a stray read, so its frequency means little. The data are from a study of spatial heterogeneity in lung cancer. Regarding the study as a whole: Tumor mutation count correlated with how many alpha and beta TCRs expanded intratumorally.

Trimming pared 3 bases from V and 3 bases from J, leaving 18 bases between. The CDR3 loop spans 16 amino acids. Germline CDR1 is SGHDT and CDR2 is YYEEEE. Described time point: sample taken at primary tumor resection. Donation came from roughly 72 patients with untreated early-stage non-small cell lung cancer. Whole RNA was taken from tumor, nontumor lung or frozen PBMC; it was then sequenced unsorted. TCRdb processed the 5' RACE reads anew with MiXCR; each CDR3 protein has one entry. The sample records about 18,000 distinct CDR3 sequences, approximately 9.5% being singletons. This clonotype was obtained from a female donor with early-stage non-small cell lung cancer. The sample here was lung tumor tissue, taken at surgery. V is TRBV5-6 and J is TRBJ1-1; a possible D gene is TRBD1 (6 bases). Written as DNA, the CDR3 is TGTGCCAGCAGCTCCCTGGGGGCAGGGAGCGACACTGAAGCTTTCTTT. It codes for CASSSLGAGSDTEAFF.